These 14 T cell receptor beta chains came from one sample sequenced in a study of blood T cell repertoires in COVID-19. Clones were read by immunoSEQ multiplex PCR, and TCRdb kept only the in-frame ones, dropping some. Of about 270,000 clones detected, approximately 91% appear once; the ten largest clones hold 2% to 2.5%. Sample: PBMCs or T cells enriched from blood (not recorded which). The receptors derive from a woman aged 40 to 50 with acute COVID-19.

The chain has TRBV28 and TRBJ1-1, with TRBD1 matching over 7 bases. V lost 5 bases to trimming and J lost 2 bases; unmatched junction nucleotides: 5. Germline V CDR1 and CDR2: MDHEN, SYDVKM. The CDR3 loop spans 14 amino acids. This chain's CDR3 is CASSPGTANTEAFF. The CDR3 nucleotides read TGTGCCAGCAGTCCTGGGACAGCTAACACTGAAGCTTTCTTT.

The chain couples TRBV27 to TRBJ1-6, with D possibly being TRBD1 (6 bases). Germline V CDR1 and CDR2: MNHEY, SMNVEV (reference sequence). V shed 3 bases and J shed 5 bases, with 8 bases lying between them. The CDR3 sequence is 14 residues long. CDR3 sequence: CASSFWGHNSPLHF. The CDR3 DNA is TGTGCCAGCAGTTTCTGGGGGCATAATTCACCCCTCCACTTT.

The rearrangement uses TRBV7-2 and TRBJ2-5; TRBD2 aligns across 7 bases. V was pared by 4 bases and J by 4 bases, with 6 bases of the junction left unmatched. This CDR3 comprises 14 residues. Germline values: CDR1 SGHTA, CDR2 FQGNSA. The CDR3 spells CASSSAWGGETQYF. DNA of the CDR3: TGTGCCAGCAGCTCCGCCTGGGGGGGAGAGACCCAGTACTTC.

The chain links TRBV5-6 to TRBJ2-5, with D tentatively TRBD2 (5 bases). This CDR3 is 14 amino acids long. V was clipped by 0 bases and J by 2 bases, with 8 bases between them. The V gene's germline CDR1 is SGHDT and CDR2 YYEEEE. The CDR3 coding sequence is TGTGCCAGCAGCTTGGAGGACTGGCAAGAGACCCAGTACTTC. The encoded protein is CASSLEDWQETQYF.

This clone was seen once. The chain recombines TRBV7-9 with TRBJ2-5; TRBD2 agrees at 12 bases. The CDR3 consists of 15 residues. In germline, CDR1 is SEHNR, CDR2 FQNEAQ (reference sequence). Trimming at V came to 5 bases and at J to 3 bases, leaving 4 bases not matched to a gene. The CDR3: CASSLRTSGKETQYF. The CDR3 DNA reads TGTGCCAGCAGCCTCCGGACTAGCGGGAAAGAGACCCAGTACTTC.

This chain uses TRBV28 with TRBJ2-5; D gene ambiguous. The V gene lost 5 bases and the J gene lost 5 bases, with 15 bases spanning the gap. Per the germline V gene, CDR1 is MDHEN and CDR2 is SYDVKM. There are 14 residues in the CDR3. The CDR3 here is CASSMGVSPETQYF. The CDR3 nucleotides read TGTGCCAGCAGTATGGGTGTTAGCCCGGAGACCCAGTACTTC.

For the CDR3, the DNA is TGTGCCAGCAGTTACCGGGGGAAGAATCAGCCCCAGCATTTT. It specifies CASSYRGKNQPQHF. This chain connects TRBV6-5 to TRBJ1-5, with D perhaps TRBD1 (5 bases). Germline V lookup: CDR1 MNHEY, CDR2 SVGAGI. V shed 2 bases and J shed 4 bases, with 9 bases lying between them. This CDR3 region has 14 residues.

V usage is TRBV27 and J usage is TRBJ2-3; possible D gene TRBD2, 6 bases. The CDR3 is made up of 17 amino acids. The germline V and J ends were trimmed by 6 bases and 5 bases, with 24 bases remaining between them. Germline lookup yields CDR1 MNHEY and CDR2 SMNVEV (reference sequence). Written as DNA, the CDR3 is TGTGCCAGCAGGTTAAGGCCCTTGAGGGGCGGGATAGATACGCAGTATTTT. Translating gives CASRLRPLRGGIDTQYF.

V is TRBV11-3 and J is TRBJ2-1; TRBD2 agrees at 8 bases. CDR1 and CDR2 from the germline V gene are SGHNT and YENEEA. The CDR3 is 15 amino acids. V trimming: 5 bases; J trimming: 8 bases; junction bases outside the gene matches: 11. The CDR3 is CASSQGVAGYDEQFF. The CDR3 nucleotides read TGTGCCAGCAGCCAAGGGGTAGCGGGATATGATGAGCAGTTCTTC.

V and J are TRBV19 and TRBJ2-7, with TRBD1 matching 8 bases. Germline values: CDR1 LNHDA, CDR2 SQIVND (reference sequence). This CDR3 comprises 15 residues. V dropped 5 bases and J dropped 5; count of bases not matched to a gene: 11. In DNA, the CDR3 is TGTGCCAGTAGTCAGCAAGGTTCAGGGGGCGACGAGCAGTACTTC. Translation: CASSQQGSGGDEQYF.

The rearrangement links TRBV7-8 to TRBJ2-7; 8 positions match TRBD2. J gave up 3 bases and V 5 bases, and 12 bases lay outside the gene matches. This CDR3 region has 16 residues. Germline CDR1 reads SGHVS; CDR2 reads FQNEAQ. The CDR3 DNA follows: TGTGCCAGCAGCCCACCATCGGGGGGGACCGGCTACGAGCAGTACTTC. Translation: CASSPPSGGTGYEQYF.

The chain uses TRBV2 and TRBJ1-1; D is perhaps TRBD1 (5 bases). Trimming left V 6 bases short and J 7 bases short, with 15 bases between. CDR1 is SNHLY and CDR2 is FYNNEI in the germline V gene. The CDR3 contains 13 residues. The CDR3 DNA is TGTGCCAGCAGAAGGGGCCTGGGGGGTGAAGCTTTCTTT. It yields the protein CASRRGLGGEAFF.

The chain has TRBV24-1 and TRBJ2-5; 10 bases fit TRBD1. Germline lookup yields CDR1 KGHDR and CDR2 SFDVKD. V was pared by 1 base and J by 7 bases, with 14 bases of the junction left unmatched. This CDR3 is 18 amino acids long. CDR3 nucleotide sequence: TGTGCCACCAGTGATTTCGGGACAGGGGACGGAGGCCTAATGACCCAGTACTTC. Protein: CATSDFGTGDGGLMTQYF.

The V gene is TRBV6-5, the J gene TRBJ1-1; D is uncertain. Trimming left V 6 bases short and J 9 bases short, with 11 bases between. The CDR3 has 11 amino acids. CDR1 is MNHEY, CDR2 SVGAGI, per germline. The CDR3 DNA reads as TGTGCCAGCAGCGGCCGTGACAAAGCTTTCTTT. The encoded protein is CASSGRDKAFF.